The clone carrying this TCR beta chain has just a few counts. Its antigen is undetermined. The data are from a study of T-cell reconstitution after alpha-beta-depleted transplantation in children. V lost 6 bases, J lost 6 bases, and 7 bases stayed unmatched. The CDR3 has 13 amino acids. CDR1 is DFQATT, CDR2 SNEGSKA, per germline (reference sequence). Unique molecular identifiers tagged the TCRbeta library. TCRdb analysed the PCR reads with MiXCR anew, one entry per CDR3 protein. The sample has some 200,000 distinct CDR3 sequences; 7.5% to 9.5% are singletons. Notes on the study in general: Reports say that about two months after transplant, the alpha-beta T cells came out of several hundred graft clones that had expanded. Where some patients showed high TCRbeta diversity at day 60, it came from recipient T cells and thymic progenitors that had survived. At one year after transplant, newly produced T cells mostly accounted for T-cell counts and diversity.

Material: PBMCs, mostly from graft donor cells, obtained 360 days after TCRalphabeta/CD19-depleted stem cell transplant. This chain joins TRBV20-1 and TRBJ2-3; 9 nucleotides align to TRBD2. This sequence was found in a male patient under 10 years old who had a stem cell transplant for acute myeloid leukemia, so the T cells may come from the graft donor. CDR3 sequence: CSASRGLADTQYF. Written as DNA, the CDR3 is TGCAGTGCCAGTCGCGGACTAGCGGATACGCAGTATTTT.